This TCR beta chain was captured by sequencing in a study of regulatory T cells in long-lasting Graves disease. The time point was: persistent/refractory GD, antithyroid drugs over 5 years with positive TRAb. Preparation of the TCR library used RNA extracted from PBMCs. The authors diagnosed Graves' disease using American Thyroid Association guidelines. EDTA tubes held roughly 10 milliliters of peripheral blood from each patient. This CDR3 is built from 16 residues. With 6 bases removed from V and 1 base from J, the gap between germline ends came to 19 bases. Germline V gives CDR1 MDHEN, CDR2 SYDVKM. Through Arm-PCR of CDR3 regions and iRepertoire HTBI primers, TCR beta libraries were built. TCRdb redid the calling of the multiplex PCR reads with MiXCR, one entry per CDR3 protein. The repertoire holds about 310,000 distinct CDR3 sequences, with 20% to 25% as singletons. This clonotype occurred many times.

Specimen: peripheral blood mononuclear cells (PBMCs), collected when the disease was refractory, from a patient treated with antithyroid drugs. This chain uses TRBV28 with TRBJ2-7, with D tentatively TRBD1 (6 bases). This TCR was sampled from a female donor with Graves disease. In DNA form, the CDR3 reads TGTGCCAGCAGCCCTAACCCCGGGACAACTTCCTACGAGCAGTACTTC. This sequence encodes CASSPNPGTTSYEQYF.